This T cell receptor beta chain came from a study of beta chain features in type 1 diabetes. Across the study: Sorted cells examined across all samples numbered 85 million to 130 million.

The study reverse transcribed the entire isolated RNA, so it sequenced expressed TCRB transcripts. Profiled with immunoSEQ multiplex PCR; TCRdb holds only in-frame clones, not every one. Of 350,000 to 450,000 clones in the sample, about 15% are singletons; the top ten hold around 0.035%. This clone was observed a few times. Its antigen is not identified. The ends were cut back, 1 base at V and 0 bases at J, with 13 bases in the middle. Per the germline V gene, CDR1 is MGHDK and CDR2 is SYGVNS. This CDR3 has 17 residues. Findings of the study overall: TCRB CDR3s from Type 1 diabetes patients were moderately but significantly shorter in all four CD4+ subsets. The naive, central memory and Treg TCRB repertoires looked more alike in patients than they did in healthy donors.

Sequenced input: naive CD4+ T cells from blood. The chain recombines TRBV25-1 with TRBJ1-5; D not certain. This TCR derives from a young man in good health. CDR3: CASSEFAREYSNQPQHF. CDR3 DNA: TGTGCCAGCAGTGAATTTGCGAGGGAATATAGCAATCAGCCCCAGCATTTT.